One T cell receptor (beta chain) is described in this entry. Its antigen is as yet unknown. This specimen belongs to a study of blood T cells in healthy people across ages. General observations from the study: There were more naive CD4+ cells and higher diversity in long-lived donors than in aged donors.

A second about 7 to 12 cycle PCR used barcoded and J-beta primers. One entry per CDR3 protein, called by TCRdb with MiXCR from the 5' RACE reads. The sample lists more than 800,000 distinct CDR3 sequences; 29% were seen once. The donors, healthy Caucasians from Russia, were aged roughly 6 to 100. The source is a woman of 80 years or more in good health. The sequencing input was blood.

The CDR3 here is CASSQDLTGFAEAFF. In nucleotides, the CDR3 is TGCGCCAGCAGCCAAGATTTAACGGGGTTCGCTGAAGCTTTCTTT. The rearrangement uses TRBV4-1 and TRBJ1-1; D unresolved. V was clipped by 0 bases and J by 6 bases, with 14 bases between them. Germline CDR1 reads MGHRA; CDR2 reads YSYEKL. CDR3 length: 15 amino acids.